The 20 T cell receptor beta chains presented below share a single source sample, sequenced in a study of T cells after posttransplantation cyclophosphamide (dated by TCRdb to about 2016). Viable CD3+CD4+ or CD3+CD8+ cells that were CCR7+CD45RA+CD45RO-CD95-CD27+CD28+ were classified as naive T cells. Libraries were made using the immunoSEQ multiplex PCR assay. TCRdb obtained this table from immuneACCESS and retained in-frame rearrangements with V and J assigned. These tables miss some clones; where compared with another copy, unresolved V genes account for less than half of the shortfall, and the remainder is unexplained. The sample table shows approximately 28,000 clones, and about 89% are seen once. Clones ranked in the top ten supply about 0.25% of the sample. The sequenced material came from naive CD4+ T cells sorted from PBMCs. These TCRs come from a woman in her sixties in good health, CMV-negative, and a related stem cell transplant donor.

The chain couples TRBV5-6 to TRBJ2-2, with TRBD1 matching over 7 bases. The CDR3 has 15 amino acids. Trimming at V came to 4 bases and at J to 2 bases, leaving 5 bases not matched to a gene. Germline assignment: CDR1 SGHDT and CDR2 YYEEEE. The CDR3 here is CASSQGQKNTGELFF. The CDR3 region has the DNA TGTGCCAGCAGCCAGGGACAGAAAAACACCGGGGAGCTGTTTTTT.

This chain joins TRBV6-6 and TRBJ1-6, with TRBD1 matching 7 bases. Per the germline V gene, CDR1 is MNHNY and CDR2 is SVGAGI (reference sequence). Losses at the gene ends were 7 bases for V and 10 bases for J; bases not matched to a gene: 10. CDR3 length equals 14 residues. The CDR3 spells CASTSGGIWSPLHF. Written as DNA, the CDR3 is TGTGCCAGCACCTCAGGGGGGATTTGGTCACCCCTCCACTTT.

V usage is TRBV7-2 and J usage is TRBJ2-3; maybe TRBD2 (7 bases). This CDR3 is built from 14 residues. Germline V gene sequence: CDR1 SGHTA, CDR2 FQGNSA. Trimming pared 6 bases from V and 4 bases from J, leaving 14 bases between. The CDR3 loop is CASRMPGGPDTQYF. CDR3 coding DNA: TGTGCCAGCAGAATGCCGGGGGGCCCAGATACGCAGTATTTT.

The V and J genes are TRBV19 and TRBJ2-7; D might be TRBD1 (5 bases). CDR1 and CDR2 (germline): LNHDA, SQIVND (reference sequence). The CDR3 extends over 13 amino acids. V lost 5 bases, J lost 5 bases, and 13 bases lay in between. The CDR3 loop is CASSEGREDEQYF. In DNA, the CDR3 is TGTGCCAGTAGTGAAGGCAGGGAAGACGAGCAGTACTTC. Together with reference TRBV19 and TRBJ2-7, the CDR3 gives the full variable domain: DGGITQSPKYLFRKEGQNVTLSCEQNLNHDAMYWYRQDPGQGLRLIYYSQIVNDFQKGDIAEGYSVSREKKESFPLTVTSAQKNPTAFYLCASSEGREDEQYFGPGTRLTVT.

A few counts support this clone. This chain uses TRBV5-8 with TRBJ1-4, with TRBD1 identical over 9 bases. Germline-derived CDR1 and CDR2 are SGHTS and YDEGEE. Losses at the gene ends were 5 bases for V and 7 bases for J; bases not matched to a gene: 6. The CDR3 is made up of 14 amino acids. The CDR3 loop reads CASSYGQGREKLFF. The CDR3 nucleotides read TGTGCCAGCAGTTACGGACAGGGGCGTGAAAAACTGTTTTTT.

The table lists this clone with a count of one. The rearrangement uses TRBV7-2 and TRBJ2-1, with TRBD2 matching 7 bases. CDR3 length: 14 residues. CDR1 and CDR2 (germline): SGHTA, FQGNSA. The V segment lost 11 bases and the J segment 3 bases; nucleotides outside the gene matches: 10. In DNA form, the CDR3 reads TGTGCCTCGGGAGGAAGAAGTCTCTACAATGAGCAGTTCTTC. Protein product: CASGGRSLYNEQFF.

This clone came up once. V is TRBV27 and J is TRBJ2-7; TRBD2 aligns across 8 bases. J lost 1 base, V lost 5 bases, and 10 bases had no gene match. Germline-derived CDR1 and CDR2 are MNHEY and SMNVEV (reference sequence). The CDR3 loop spans 16 amino acids. For the CDR3, the DNA is TGTGCCAGCAGTAGGCGGGAGGCTCTTTCATCCTACGAGCAGTACTTC. Its protein is CASSRREALSSYEQYF.

The chain couples TRBV4-2 to TRBJ2-1; 13 bases agree with TRBD2. Germline V gives CDR1 LGHNA, CDR2 YNFKEQ. J lost 5 bases, V lost 6 bases, and 13 bases had no gene match. The CDR3 is 18 amino acids. The DNA for the CDR3 is TGTGCCAGCAGACGACTAGCGGGAGGCACAAACAACAACAATGAGCAGTTCTTC. This codes for CASRRLAGGTNNNNEQFF.

The V and J genes are TRBV7-2 and TRBJ1-5, with D hard to call. Trimming pared 6 bases from V and 3 bases from J, leaving 12 bases between. This CDR3 spans 14 amino acids. Germline values: CDR1 SGHTA, CDR2 FQGNSA. The CDR3 DNA reads as TGTGCCAGCAGTTCGGTTCTTAACAATCAGCCCCAGCATTTT. Its translation: CASSSVLNNQPQHF.

The V call is TRBV18, the J call TRBJ2-7, with 11 bases identical to TRBD1. CDR3 length equals 15 residues. Looked up from germline, CDR1 is KGHSH and CDR2 is LQKENI. Trimming removed 4 bases from V and 2 bases from J; junction bases left unmatched: 4. CDR3 bases: TGTGCCAGCTCACGTCCGGGACAGGGGGCCTACGAGCAGTACTTC. Translating it yields CASSRPGQGAYEQYF.

V and J are TRBV6-5 and TRBJ1-4; D remains unclear. This CDR3 is built from 14 residues. Trimming took 7 bases from V and 0 from J, leaving 9 bases between them. The germline gives CDR1 MNHEY, CDR2 SVGAGI. The DNA for the CDR3 is TGTGCCAGCACCCCCCCGTCAACTAATGAAAAACTGTTTTTT. This translates into CASTPPSTNEKLFF.

This chain links TRBV6-1 with TRBJ2-1; possibly TRBD1 for D (5 bases). The V end lost 4 bases, the J end lost 1 base, and 11 bases lay between the germline ends. This CDR3 has 15 amino acids. Germline loops: CDR1 MNHNS, CDR2 SASEGT. CDR3 loop: CASSVRQQSYNEQFF. CDR3 in DNA: TGTGCCAGCAGTGTACGACAGCAGTCCTACAATGAGCAGTTCTTC.

The J gene is TRBJ2-3, the V gene TRBV7-2; maybe TRBD2 (5 bases). V lost 1 base, J lost 5 bases, and 7 bases lay in between. This CDR3 contains 13 residues. Germline assignment: CDR1 SGHTA and CDR2 FQGNSA. This chain's CDR3 is CASSLGGRDTQYF. The DNA of the CDR3 is TGTGCCAGCAGCTTAGGAGGGAGAGATACGCAGTATTTT.

V usage is TRBV9 and J usage is TRBJ2-3, with 8 bases fitting TRBD2. Germline values: CDR1 SGDLS, CDR2 YYNGEE. The CDR3 totals 16 residues. V gave up 0 bases and J gave up 0 bases; unmatched junction bases: 3. CDR3 amino acids: CASSVVLAGSTDTQYF. CDR3 nucleotide sequence: TGTGCCAGCAGCGTAGTATTAGCGGGAAGCACAGATACGCAGTATTTT.

V usage is TRBV11-2 and J usage is TRBJ2-1; 9 bases are a match to TRBD2. CDR3 size: 15 residues. Germline V gene lookup returns CDR1 SGHAT and CDR2 FQNNGV. V dropped 5 bases and J dropped 7; count of bases not matched to a gene: 9. Here the CDR3 reads CASSPWTSVRNEQFF. The DNA for the CDR3 is TGTGCCAGCAGCCCTTGGACTAGCGTCAGAAATGAGCAGTTCTTC.

The CDR3: CASSWSSTEAFF. The CDR3 DNA sequence: TGCGCCAGCAGCTGGAGCAGCACTGAAGCTTTCTTT. The chain joins TRBV5-1 to TRBJ1-1; D is uncertain. Germline-derived CDR1 and CDR2 are SGHRS and YFSETQ. This CDR3 comprises 12 residues. The V end lost 3 bases, the J end lost 4 bases, and 7 bases lay between the germline ends. The entire variable domain, with the rest obtained from reference TRBV5-1 and TRBJ1-1, is as follows: KAGVTQTPRYLIKTRGQQVTLSCSPISGHRSVSWYQQTPGQGLQFLFEYFSETQRNKGNFPGRFSGRQFSNSRSEMNVSTLELGDSALYLCASSWSSTEAFFGQGTRLTVV.

The rearrangement joins TRBV19 to TRBJ2-2; perhaps TRBD1 as D (6 bases). V was clipped by 0 bases and J by 3 bases, with 8 bases between them. Germline V CDR1 and CDR2: LNHDA, SQIVND (reference sequence). This CDR3 has 15 amino acids. DNA of the CDR3: TGTGCCAGTAGTATAGAGCAGGGGTACACCGGGGAGCTGTTTTTT. Protein product: CASSIEQGYTGELFF.

The chain employs TRBV2 and TRBJ2-7; 10 nucleotides match TRBD1. With V trimmed by 6 bases and J by 1 base, 3 bases remained unmatched. Germline V gene data show CDR1 as SNHLY and CDR2 as FYNNEI. CDR3 length equals 14 residues. CDR3 region: CASSGDRGSYEQYF. The DNA of the CDR3 is TGTGCCAGCAGCGGGGACAGGGGTTCCTACGAGCAGTACTTC.

In its sample, this clone was seen a few times. The rearrangement joins TRBV2 to TRBJ1-1, with a tentative D call TRBD1 (6 bases). Germline CDR1 reads SNHLY; CDR2 reads FYNNEI. There are 14 residues in the CDR3. Deletions cut 7 bases from V and 1 base from J, with 13 bases between. CDR3 nucleotides: TGTGCCAGCACCACAGGGTCCAAGAACACTGAAGCTTTCTTT. Translation: CASTTGSKNTEAFF.

This chain connects TRBV27 to TRBJ1-1; no clear D. V was pared by 8 bases and J by 11 bases, with 21 bases between. The CDR3 sequence is 13 residues long. Germline CDR1 and CDR2: MNHEY and SMNVEV (reference sequence). This chain's CDR3 is CASSQTDGVGAFF. CDR3 nucleotide sequence: TGTGCCAGCTCCCAGACCGACGGAGTAGGTGCTTTCTTT.